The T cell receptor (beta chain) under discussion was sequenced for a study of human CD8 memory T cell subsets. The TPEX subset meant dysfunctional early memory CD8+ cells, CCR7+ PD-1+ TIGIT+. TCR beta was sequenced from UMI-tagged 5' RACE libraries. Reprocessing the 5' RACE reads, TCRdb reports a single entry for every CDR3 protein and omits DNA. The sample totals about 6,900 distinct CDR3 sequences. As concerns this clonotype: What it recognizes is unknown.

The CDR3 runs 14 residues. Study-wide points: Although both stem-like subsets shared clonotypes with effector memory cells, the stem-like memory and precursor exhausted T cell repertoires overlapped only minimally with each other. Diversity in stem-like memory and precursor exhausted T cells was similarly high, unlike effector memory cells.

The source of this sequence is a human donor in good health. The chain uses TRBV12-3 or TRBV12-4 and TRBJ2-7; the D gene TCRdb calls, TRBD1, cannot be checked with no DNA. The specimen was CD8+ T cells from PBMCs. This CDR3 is CASSYGTGVREQYF.